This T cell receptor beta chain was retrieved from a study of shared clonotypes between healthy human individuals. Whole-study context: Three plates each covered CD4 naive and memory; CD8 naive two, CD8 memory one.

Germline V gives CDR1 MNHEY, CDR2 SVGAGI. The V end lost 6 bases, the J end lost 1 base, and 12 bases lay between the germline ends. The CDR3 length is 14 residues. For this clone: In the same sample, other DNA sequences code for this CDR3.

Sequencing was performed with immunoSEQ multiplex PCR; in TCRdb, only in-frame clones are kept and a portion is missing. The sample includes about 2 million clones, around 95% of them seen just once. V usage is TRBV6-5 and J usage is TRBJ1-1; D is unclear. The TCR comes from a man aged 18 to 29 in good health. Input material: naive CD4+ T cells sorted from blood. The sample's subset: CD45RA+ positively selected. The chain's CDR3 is CASSRRHPNTEAFF. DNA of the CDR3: TGTGCCAGCAGCCGAAGACACCCGAACACTGAAGCTTTCTTT.